One sample yielded the 16 T cell receptor beta chains listed below, sequenced in a study of cytomegalovirus exposure and HLA in healthy donors. Amplification used 60 Vbeta primers and 13 Jbeta primers. Measured with immunoSEQ multiplex PCR; TCRdb has only the in-frame clones, and not every one. The sample yields approximately 240,000 clones, roughly 80% seen once. The sequencing input was PBMCs. All receptors derive from a woman between 40 and 55 years old in good health and CMV-seropositive.

This chain joins TRBV19 and TRBJ2-4; D may be TRBD2 (6 bases). The CDR3 extends over 14 amino acids. The germline gives CDR1 LNHDA, CDR2 SQIVND (reference sequence). V gave up 3 bases and J gave up 0 bases, with 6 bases separating them. CDR3 DNA sequence: TGTGCCAGTAGTATGGGAGGAGCCAAAAACATTCAGTACTTC. It translates to CASSMGGAKNIQYF.

This clone was picked up a small number of times. Germline and junction disagree at one end, which may indicate a read error. The chain uses TRBV5-1 and TRBJ1-3; D remains unclear. CDR3 length: 13 amino acids. The germline gives CDR1 SGHRS, CDR2 YFSETQ. Written as DNA, the CDR3 is TGTGCCAGCAGCTTAGCTTCAGGAAACACCATATATTTT. It encodes CASSLASGNTIYF.

The chain joins TRBV27 to TRBJ2-5; D might be TRBD1 (6 bases). The germline V gene has CDR1 MNHEY and CDR2 SMNVEV (reference sequence). V lost 2 bases, J lost 5 bases, and 9 bases lay in between. The CDR3 extends over 13 amino acids. The CDR3 DNA sequence: TGTGCCAGCAGTTTAGGGGGCTGGGAGACCCAGTACTTC. Amino acids: CASSLGGWETQYF.

V and J are TRBV29-1 and TRBJ2-1; the D gene is possibly TRBD2 (5 bases). V shed 3 bases and J shed 9 bases, with 18 bases lying between them. Germline CDR1 SQVTM, CDR2 ANQGSEA. The CDR3 sequence is 14 residues long. CDR3 sequence (DNA): TGCAGCGTTGAGGAGGCCTTCAGCGGTCCTGAGCAGTTCTTC. Translated, it gives CSVEEAFSGPEQFF.

The chain has TRBV30 and TRBJ2-7, with D perhaps TRBD2 (5 bases). V was shortened by 0 bases and J by 2 bases, with 11 bases between the two germline ends. Per the germline V gene, CDR1 is GTSNPN and CDR2 is SVGIG (reference sequence). This CDR3 has 14 amino acids. CDR3 sequence (DNA): TGTGCCTGGAGTGTACAGCGGCAAGCCTACGAGCAGTACTTC. It is translated as CAWSVQRQAYEQYF.

This clone has a handful of counts. This chain connects TRBV29-1 to TRBJ2-1; the D gene is possibly TRBD1 (8 bases). The V end was cut by 0 bases, the J end by 7 bases, with 28 bases between. This CDR3 has 19 residues. Germline V gene data show CDR1 as SQVTM and CDR2 as ANQGSEA. The DNA for the CDR3 is TGCAGCGTTGAAGACGTGGTACTACAGGGGGGGTACTTATGGAATGAGCAGTTCTTC. Its translation: CSVEDVVLQGGYLWNEQFF.

This clone was detected only a few times. The J gene is TRBJ2-7, the V gene TRBV5-1; no reliable D call. The length of the CDR3 is 12 residues. Germline values: CDR1 SGHRS, CDR2 YFSETQ. Trimming removed 3 bases at V and 3 bases at J, with 7 bases between. The CDR3 nucleotides read TGCGCCAGCAGCTCGGGTTACTACGAGCAGTACTTC. It is translated as CASSSGYYEQYF.

A note on this clone: Other DNA variants within this sample encode the same CDR3. The V gene is TRBV6-5, the J gene TRBJ2-7; 11 nucleotides match TRBD2. The J segment lost 1 base and the V segment lost 6 bases, leaving 5 bases of the junction unmatched. This CDR3 contains 15 residues. Looked up from germline, CDR1 is MNHEY and CDR2 is SVGAGI. CDR3 nucleotides: TGTGCCAGCAGACCCGGGACTAGCGGATCCTACGAGCAGTACTTC. Translated, it gives CASRPGTSGSYEQYF.

This sequence joins TRBV19 and TRBJ2-4; D gene uncertain. Germline V CDR1 and CDR2: LNHDA, SQIVND (reference sequence). The CDR3 contains 12 residues. V was clipped by 7 bases and J by 7 bases, with 11 bases between them. Here the CDR3 DNA reads TGTGCCAGTAATTCAAACGGGAACATTCAGTACTTC. The encoded protein is CASNSNGNIQYF.

V usage is TRBV30 and J usage is TRBJ2-7, with 7 bases identical to TRBD1. The CDR3 consists of 13 residues. CDR1 GTSNPN and CDR2 SVGIG come from the germline V gene (reference sequence). Trimming cost V 4 bases and J 2 bases; bases outside gene matches: 5. The CDR3 DNA is TGTGCCTGGACCTCGGGACAGCCCTACGAGCAGTACTTC. Translated: CAWTSGQPYEQYF.

This clone was seen once. The V and J genes are TRBV7-9 and TRBJ2-3, with D possibly TRBD1 on 5 matching bases. V was shortened by 3 bases and J by 3 bases, with 13 bases between the two germline ends. CDR1 and CDR2 from the germline V gene are SEHNR and FQNEAQ (reference sequence). The CDR3 loop spans 15 amino acids. The CDR3, as DNA: TGTGCCAGCAGCTTGGTCACAGCAGGGACAGATACGCAGTATTTT. Translating gives CASSLVTAGTDTQYF.

The gene calls are TRBV6-6 and TRBJ1-1; D may be TRBD1 (5 bases). V was pared by 2 bases and J by 6 bases, with 13 bases between. Germline CDR1 reads MNHNY; CDR2 reads SVGAGI (reference sequence). This CDR3 contains 14 residues. The CDR3 reads CASSYQEGPSEAFF. CDR3 in DNA: TGTGCCAGCAGTTACCAGGAGGGACCCTCTGAAGCTTTCTTT.

V is TRBV19 and J is TRBJ2-2; TRBD2 matches 13 bases. J was trimmed by 6 bases and V by 5 bases; bases with no gene match: 6. There are 16 residues in the CDR3. Germline assignment: CDR1 LNHDA and CDR2 SQIVND (reference sequence). The CDR3 sequence: CASSPRLAGGSGELFF. The CDR3, as DNA: TGTGCCAGTAGTCCGAGACTAGCGGGAGGTTCCGGGGAGCTGTTTTTT.

This chain uses TRBV6-6 with TRBJ2-2, with 8 positions matching TRBD2. Per the germline V gene, CDR1 is MNHNY and CDR2 is SVGAGI (reference sequence). CDR3 length equals 15 residues. Trimming cost V 4 bases and J 7 bases; bases outside gene matches: 8. The CDR3 DNA reads TGTGCCAGCAGTTCCCTACGGGGGGGCAGCGGGGAGCTGTTTTTT. Translated: CASSSLRGGSGELFF.

Concerning this clone: Other DNA sequences in the sample encode the same CDR3. The gene calls are TRBV7-2 and TRBJ1-6; D is ambiguous. Trimming removed 2 bases at V and 6 bases at J, with 11 bases between. CDR3 length equals 15 residues. Germline CDR1 reads SGHTA; CDR2 reads FQGNSA. In DNA, the CDR3 is TGTGCCAGCAGCTTACTAGGATTCGGTAATTCACCCCTCCACTTT. Its protein is CASSLLGFGNSPLHF.

This clone occurred once. The J gene is TRBJ2-7, the V gene TRBV27; 8 bases fit TRBD1. Germline values: CDR1 MNHEY, CDR2 SMNVEV (reference sequence). V gave up 3 bases and J gave up 2 bases; unmatched junction bases: 6. CDR3 size: 15 residues. The CDR3 is CASSFGGQGPYEQYF. The CDR3 nucleotides are TGTGCCAGCAGTTTCGGCGGACAGGGCCCCTACGAGCAGTACTTC.